Listed here are 27 T cell receptor beta chains from one sample, sequenced in a study of blood T cell repertoires in COVID-19. The table came from immunoSEQ multiplex PCR; TCRdb's copy has only in-frame clones and leaves some out. In the table there are 100,000 to 150,000 clones, about 86% of which are singletons. Sequencing was done on a sample of PBMCs or T cells enriched from blood (not recorded which). The origin of the receptors is a man aged 35 to 55 with acute COVID-19.

J is TRBJ2-1 and V is TRBV7-3, with a possible D match to TRBD2 (6 bases). V was pared by 4 bases and J by 8 bases, with 15 bases between. This CDR3 region has 14 residues. Per germline, CDR1 SGHTA and CDR2 FQGTGA. The CDR3 DNA follows: TGTGCCAGCAGCTCCGGGGGTGGATTAGATGAGCAGTTCTTC. Its protein product is CASSSGGGLDEQFF.

This chain joins TRBV7-9 and TRBJ1-1; D unclear. This CDR3 region has 13 residues. The germline gives CDR1 SEHNR, CDR2 FQNEAQ (reference sequence). V lost 0 bases to trimming and J lost 5 bases, with 7 bases between them. The CDR3, as DNA: TGTGCCAGCAGCTTAGCGGCAGGTACTGAAGCTTTCTTT. Encoded protein: CASSLAAGTEAFF.

The V and J genes are TRBV3-1 (or the pseudogene TRBV3-2) and TRBJ2-3, with D tentatively TRBD2 (6 bases). The V and J ends lost 2 bases and 6 bases respectively, with 12 bases between them. Germline V gene sequence: CDR1 LGHDT, CDR2 YNNKEL (reference sequence). The CDR3 loop spans 14 amino acids. CDR3 DNA sequence: TGTGCCAGCAGCCAACAGGGAGGTGTGGATACGCAGTATTTT. Its protein product is CASSQQGGVDTQYF.

The rearrangement links TRBV9 to TRBJ1-1; 11 nucleotides align to TRBD1. J was trimmed by 7 bases and V by 0 bases; bases with no gene match: 2. Per germline, CDR1 SGDLS and CDR2 YYNGEE. The CDR3 consists of 14 residues. The CDR3 is CASSVGTGGFEAFF. The CDR3 DNA reads TGTGCCAGCAGCGTAGGGACAGGGGGCTTTGAAGCTTTCTTT.

The J gene is TRBJ2-1, the V gene TRBV29-1; D is perhaps TRBD1 (5 bases). The CDR3 totals 12 residues. Germline V gene data show CDR1 as SQVTM and CDR2 as ANQGSEA. The V end was cut by 3 bases, the J end by 5 bases, with 8 bases between. CDR3 region: CSVESRDNEQFF. The CDR3 nucleotides read TGCAGCGTTGAGTCCAGGGACAATGAGCAGTTCTTC.

This chain uses TRBV6-1 with TRBJ2-5; possibly TRBD1 for D (6 bases). Germline V gene sequence: CDR1 MNHNS, CDR2 SASEGT. This CDR3 is 15 amino acids long. The germline V and J ends were trimmed by 0 bases and 5 bases, with 13 bases remaining between them. The chain's CDR3 is CASSEAAGVWETQYF. The CDR3 DNA reads as TGTGCCAGCAGTGAAGCGGCAGGGGTATGGGAGACCCAGTACTTC.

The chain couples TRBV6-5 to TRBJ2-7; D is possibly TRBD2 (6 bases). V was pared by 6 bases and J by 2 bases, with 17 bases between. The CDR3 is 15 residues long. The germline CDR1 and CDR2 sequences are MNHEY and SVGAGI. CDR3 loop: CASRSPGLGTYEQYF. As DNA, the CDR3 is TGTGCCAGCAGATCACCGGGACTGGGAACCTACGAGCAGTACTTC.

This clone has more than one count but fewer than ten. This chain links TRBV5-8 with TRBJ2-1; 7 nucleotides match TRBD1. Germline assignment: CDR1 SGHTS and CDR2 YDEGEE. Germline trimming cut 7 bases from V and 3 bases from J; bases unmatched to any gene: 4. This CDR3 has 13 residues. The CDR3 loop reads CASLRQGYNEQFF. For the CDR3, the DNA is TGTGCCAGCCTCCGACAGGGCTACAATGAGCAGTTCTTC.

The chain employs TRBV27 and TRBJ2-5, with 10 bases fitting TRBD2. Unmatched junction bases numbered 6, after V lost 0 bases and J lost 5 bases. Germline V lookup: CDR1 MNHEY, CDR2 SMNVEV (reference sequence). This CDR3 contains 16 residues. In DNA, the CDR3 is TGTGCCAGCAGTTTATCTTCTAGCGGGAGTATTGAGACCCAGTACTTC. Residues: CASSLSSSGSIETQYF.

V gene TRBV28 combines with J gene TRBJ2-7; D is possibly TRBD1 (6 bases). Trimming left V 2 bases short and J 0 bases short, with 11 bases between. CDR3 length equals 15 residues. CDR1 is MDHEN and CDR2 is SYDVKM in the germline V gene. The CDR3 nucleotides read TGTGCCAGCAGTTTAACAGGGACCCTCTCCTACGAGCAGTACTTC. It encodes CASSLTGTLSYEQYF.

The rearrangement joins TRBV19 to TRBJ1-4; TRBD1 matches at 9 bases. V lost 6 bases, J lost 11 bases, and 7 bases stayed unmatched. Germline values: CDR1 LNHDA, CDR2 SQIVND (reference sequence). This CDR3 comprises 13 residues. CDR3 region: CASSGTGFQKLFF. DNA of the CDR3: TGTGCCAGTAGCGGGACAGGGTTCCAGAAACTGTTTTTT.

The chain is built from TRBV6-5 and TRBJ2-1; 9 nucleotides align to TRBD2. The CDR3 has 15 residues. Germline values: CDR1 MNHEY, CDR2 SVGAGI. V lost 5 bases and J lost 12; bases outside the gene matches: 14. CDR3 nucleotides: TGTGCCAGCAGTACGGGGACTAGCCCCCGAGGGAGGCAGTTCTTC. As protein: CASSTGTSPRGRQFF.

The chain links TRBV14 to TRBJ1-3, with no clear D. This CDR3 has 11 residues. Germline loops: CDR1 SGHDN, CDR2 FVKESK. With 6 bases removed from V and 5 bases from J, the gap between germline ends came to 5 bases. This chain's CDR3 is CASSNRNTIYF. The CDR3 coding sequence is TGTGCCAGCAGTAATAGAAACACCATATATTTT.

The chain links TRBV3-1 (or the pseudogene TRBV3-2) to TRBJ1-2, with 12 bases lining up with TRBD1. The junction had 6 bases not matched to a gene; V was cut back by 0 bases and J by 7 bases. Germline lookup yields CDR1 LGHDT and CDR2 YNNKEL (reference sequence). This CDR3 is built from 16 residues. CDR3 DNA: TGTGCCAGCAGCCAAGATATGGGACAGGGGGCAAGTGGCTACACCTTC. Protein product: CASSQDMGQGASGYTF.

The V gene is TRBV5-8, the J gene TRBJ2-6; TRBD2 matches 15 bases. The CDR3 is made up of 19 amino acids. CDR1 is SGHTS and CDR2 is YDEGEE in the germline V gene. The V gene end was trimmed by 4 bases and the J gene end by 1 base; junction bases not matched to a gene: 6. The CDR3 is CASSTRTSGGVSGANVLTF. CDR3 nucleotides: TGTGCCAGCAGCACCAGGACTAGCGGGGGGGTGTCTGGGGCCAACGTCCTGACTTTC.

V usage is TRBV19 and J usage is TRBJ2-6, with 8 bases fitting TRBD1. Germline V lookup: CDR1 LNHDA, CDR2 SQIVND (reference sequence). V lost 5 bases to trimming and J lost 11 bases; unmatched junction nucleotides: 8. This CDR3 region has 14 residues. The CDR3 is CASSPRTGRDVLTF. The CDR3 bases are TGTGCCAGTAGTCCCCGGACAGGGCGGGACGTCCTGACTTTC. The whole variable domain, remainder taken from reference TRBV19 and TRBJ2-6, is DGGITQSPKYLFRKEGQNVTLSCEQNLNHDAMYWYRQDPGQGLRLIYYSQIVNDFQKGDIAEGYSVSREKKESFPLTVTSAQKNPTAFYLCASSPRTGRDVLTFGAGSRLTVL.

In this sample, this clone turned up once. The V and J genes are TRBV3-1 (or the pseudogene TRBV3-2) and TRBJ2-1, with 11 nucleotides matching TRBD2. Losses at the gene ends were 4 bases for V and 7 bases for J; bases not matched to a gene: 6. The CDR3 is 15 residues long. Germline CDR1 reads LGHDT; CDR2 reads YNNKEL (reference sequence). The CDR3: CASSPGLAEGNEQFF. The CDR3 region has the DNA TGTGCCAGCAGCCCGGGACTAGCGGAGGGGAATGAGCAGTTCTTC.

The CDR3 sequence: CASSPPGLRKDEQFF. In nucleotides, the CDR3 is TGTGCCAGCAGCCCGCCGGGACTAAGGAAAGATGAGCAGTTCTTC. The chain carries TRBV3-1 (or the pseudogene TRBV3-2) and TRBJ2-1; 7 nucleotides agree with TRBD2. The CDR3 runs to 15 residues. Germline loops: CDR1 LGHDT, CDR2 YNNKEL (reference sequence). Losses at the gene ends were 4 bases for V and 8 bases for J; bases not matched to a gene: 11.

J is TRBJ2-3 and V is TRBV6-5; D uncertain. Germline V gene data show CDR1 as MNHEY and CDR2 as SVGAGI. The V and J ends lost 5 bases and 5 bases respectively, with 8 bases between them. The CDR3 runs 12 residues. The CDR3 protein is CASSPPGDTQYF. In DNA form, the CDR3 reads TGTGCCAGCAGTCCCCCCGGAGATACGCAGTATTTT.

This clone occurred once. The rearrangement links TRBV9 to TRBJ1-2; TRBD1 might be the D (5 bases). The CDR3 length is 15 residues. Germline CDR1 and CDR2: SGDLS and YYNGEE. V shed 2 bases and J shed 7 bases, with 18 bases lying between them. Written as DNA, the CDR3 is TGTGCCAGCAGCGTCCGATCCGCGGACAAGGGTGGCTACACCTTC. Amino acid sequence: CASSVRSADKGGYTF.

This chain connects TRBV7-2 to TRBJ2-3, with TRBD1 matching over 9 bases. The junction had 8 bases not matched to a gene; V was cut back by 4 bases and J by 0 bases. The CDR3 is 17 residues long. Germline assignment: CDR1 SGHTA and CDR2 FQGNSA. The CDR3 region has the DNA TGTGCCAGCAGCTACCCTTTACAGGGGGCTAGCACAGATACGCAGTATTTT. Its protein is CASSYPLQGASTDTQYF.

CDR3 nucleotide sequence: TGTGCCAGCAGCTTAGTGGGACAGAGCTACGAGCAGTACTTC. This encodes CASSLVGQSYEQYF. The rearrangement links TRBV7-2 to TRBJ2-7; TRBD1 matches 7 bases. The germline V gene encodes CDR1 SGHTA and CDR2 FQGNSA. The CDR3 extends over 14 amino acids. Trimming at V came to 1 base and at J to 3 bases, leaving 3 bases not matched to a gene.

About this clone itself: Compared with germline, one end of the junction differs, possibly owing to a read error. V usage is TRBV20-1 and J usage is TRBJ1-2; TRBD1 is a possible D gene (5 bases). Germline V gives CDR1 DFQATT, CDR2 SNEGSKA (reference sequence). CDR3 length equals 11 residues. CDR3 protein: CSARGSGPTLF. Written as DNA, the CDR3 is TGCAGTGCTAGAGGATCAGGGCCTACCCTCTTC.

The chain has TRBV5-1 and TRBJ1-1; 7 bases fit TRBD1. The V segment lost 5 bases and the J segment 1 base; nucleotides outside the gene matches: 8. The CDR3 loop spans 15 amino acids. Germline V lookup: CDR1 SGHRS, CDR2 YFSETQ. CDR3: CASRITGTANTEAFF. In DNA form, the CDR3 reads TGCGCCAGCAGGATAACCGGGACAGCGAACACTGAAGCTTTCTTT.

The chain combines TRBV30 with TRBJ1-3; D might be TRBD1 (5 bases). Germline CDR1 GTSNPN, CDR2 SVGIG (reference sequence). The V end was cut by 1 base, the J end by 0 bases, with 7 bases between. The CDR3 contains 14 residues. The CDR3 bases are TGTGCCTGGAGTGAAGGGGTCTCTGGAAACACCATATATTTT. Encoded protein: CAWSEGVSGNTIYF.

The chain joins TRBV19 to TRBJ1-2; perhaps TRBD1 as D (6 bases). Per the germline V gene, CDR1 is LNHDA and CDR2 is SQIVND (reference sequence). The ends were cut back, 7 bases at V and 1 base at J, with 16 bases in the middle. There are 15 residues in the CDR3. In nucleotides, the CDR3 is TGTGCCAGTATTCCCTCGACAGGTTTTAACTATGGCTACACCTTC. Translation gives CASIPSTGFNYGYTF.

This sequence joins TRBV19 and TRBJ1-2; 7 bases are a match to TRBD1. The V segment lost 4 bases and the J segment 3 bases; nucleotides outside the gene matches: 8. The CDR3 covers 15 residues. Germline loops: CDR1 LNHDA, CDR2 SQIVND (reference sequence). The CDR3 DNA is TGTGCCAGTAGTAAGACCGCGGGACAGCACTATGGCTACACCTTC. Its protein product is CASSKTAGQHYGYTF.